The 22 T cell receptor beta chains below were found in one sample sequenced in a study of early stage breast cancer tumors. TCRdb's table, derived via immunoSEQ multiplex PCR, lists solely in-frame clones and lacks some. The sample consists of around 41,000 clones, 55% to 75% of them appearing once. Sequenced: blood. These receptors came from a person aged 50 to 59 with breast cancer.

The chain has TRBV7-3 and TRBJ1-1; 9 bases match TRBD1. V dropped 4 bases and J dropped 0; count of bases not matched to a gene: 9. In germline, CDR1 is SGHTA, CDR2 FQGTGA. This CDR3 is built from 17 residues. CDR3 bases: TGTGCCAGCAGCTCCCTGGACAGGGGCCGGATGAACACTGAAGCTTTCTTT. Encoded protein: CASSSLDRGRMNTEAFF.

V usage is TRBV19 and J usage is TRBJ2-1, with unresolved D. Germline assignment: CDR1 LNHDA and CDR2 SQIVND (reference sequence). The V gene lost 0 bases and the J gene lost 0 bases, with 6 bases spanning the gap. The CDR3 length is 15 residues. The CDR3 reads CASSIEVHSYNEQFF. The DNA of the CDR3 is TGTGCCAGTAGTATAGAAGTACACTCCTACAATGAGCAGTTCTTC.

V is TRBV2 and J is TRBJ1-2, with 10 nucleotides matching TRBD1. CDR1 and CDR2 from the germline V gene are SNHLY and FYNNEI. V lost 6 bases, J lost 6 bases, and 10 bases stayed unmatched. The CDR3 consists of 15 residues. The CDR3, as DNA: TGTGCCAGCAGGTCCCCGGGACAGGGGAAAGATGGCTACACCTTC. Its translation is CASRSPGQGKDGYTF.

The V and J genes are TRBV9 and TRBJ2-1; 8 bases align to TRBD2. The germline V gene has CDR1 SGDLS and CDR2 YYNGEE. Trimming removed 3 bases from V and 2 bases from J; junction bases left unmatched: 4. The CDR3 is made up of 15 amino acids. DNA of the CDR3: TGTGCCAGCAGCGACAGCGGGAGTGCCTACAATGAGCAGTTCTTC. It is translated as CASSDSGSAYNEQFF.

The chain links TRBV7-9 to TRBJ2-2, with 8 bases lining up with TRBD2. J lost 5 bases, V lost 11 bases, and 10 bases had no gene match. Germline-derived CDR1 and CDR2 are SEHNR and FQNEAQ (reference sequence). The CDR3 runs 14 residues. CDR3 sequence: CAGGSGSTTGELFF. As DNA, the CDR3 is TGTGCCGGGGGGAGCGGGAGTACGACCGGGGAGCTGTTTTTT. Together with reference TRBV7-9 and TRBJ2-2, the CDR3 gives the full variable domain: DTGVSQNPRHKITKRGQNVTFRCDPISEHNRLYWYRQTLGQGPEFLTYFQNEAQLEKSRLLSDRFSAERPKGSFSTLEIQRTEQGDSAMYLCAGGSGSTTGELFFGEGSRLTVL.

The chain uses TRBV19 and TRBJ1-5; D is uncertain. Trimming removed 6 bases at V and 0 bases at J, with 15 bases between. The CDR3 has 16 residues. Germline V lookup: CDR1 LNHDA, CDR2 SQIVND (reference sequence). CDR3 nucleotide sequence: TGTGCCAGTAGCCCCCCGGGAGCGGATAGCAATCAGCCCCAGCATTTT. This encodes CASSPPGADSNQPQHF.

The genes are TRBV9 and TRBJ2-2; tentative D call: TRBD2 (6 bases). V shed 3 bases and J shed 5 bases, with 8 bases lying between them. The length of the CDR3 is 13 residues. CDR1 is SGDLS, CDR2 YYNGEE, per germline. Written as DNA, the CDR3 is TGTGCCAGCAGCGGTAGCGGTACCGGGGAGCTGTTTTTT. Protein: CASSGSGTGELFF.

A few counts support this clone. The gene calls are TRBV21-1 and TRBJ2-7; the table calls TRBD2, which could not be checked here. TRBV21-1 is a recognized pseudogene. The CDR3 consists of 15 residues. The CDR3 region is CASSKARLAGPEQYV. CDR3 in DNA: TGTGCCAGCAGCAAAGCCAGGTTAGCGGGGCCCGAGCAGTACGTC.

This clone was observed a handful of times. The chain combines TRBV7-8 with TRBJ2-7; TRBD2 matches at 10 bases. Germline V CDR1 and CDR2: SGHVS, FQNEAQ. The CDR3 extends over 14 amino acids. With V trimmed by 1 base and J by 5 bases, 2 bases remained unmatched. The CDR3 region has the DNA TGTGCCAGCAGCTTAGGTCTAGCGGGAGACGAGCAGTACTTC. Translating it yields CASSLGLAGDEQYF.

The V and J genes are TRBV4-3 and TRBJ2-7; a weak D match, TRBD2 (5 bases). CDR1 is LGHNA, CDR2 YSLEER, per germline. CDR3 length: 16 amino acids. The V and J ends lost 10 bases and 6 bases respectively, with 28 bases between them. For the CDR3, the DNA is TGCGCCACCCCGAACGGTAGACTAACCGGGCCTATCGAGCAGTACGTC. Its protein is CATPNGRLTGPIEQYV.

The chain joins TRBV19 to TRBJ1-5; D unresolved. The CDR3 is 13 residues long. Germline V gene sequence: CDR1 LNHDA, CDR2 SQIVND (reference sequence). Deletions cut 4 bases from V and 5 bases from J, with 9 bases between. CDR3 nucleotides: TGTGCCAGTAGTACTCAGATGGATCAGCCCCAGCATTTT. Translation: CASSTQMDQPQHF.

This clone was counted ten times or more. The chain uses TRBV11-3 and TRBJ2-7; the match to TRBD2 covers 12 bases. V shed 3 bases, J shed 3 bases, and the junction held 3 bases outside the gene matches. This CDR3 is 15 amino acids long. CDR1 and CDR2 (germline): SGHNT, YENEEA. CDR3 protein: CASSLLAGGFYEQYF. The CDR3 DNA follows: TGTGCCAGCAGCTTGCTAGCGGGAGGGTTCTACGAGCAGTACTTC.

In its sample, this clone was seen a few times. The chain has TRBV30 and TRBJ2-2; tentative D call: TRBD1 (6 bases). V lost 0 bases and J lost 7, with 9 bases in between. CDR1 and CDR2 (germline): GTSNPN, SVGIG (reference sequence). The CDR3 is made up of 13 amino acids. The CDR3 DNA sequence: TGTGCCTGGAGTGTGGAACAGGGCGGGGAGCTGTTTTTT. Translating gives CAWSVEQGGELFF.

This chain connects TRBV18 to TRBJ2-1; 7 bases fit TRBD1. The CDR3 length is 16 residues. CDR1 is KGHSH and CDR2 is LQKENI in the germline V gene. V lost 1 base, J lost 4 bases, and 7 bases stayed unmatched. The CDR3 loop is CASSPLPSGGYNEQFF. CDR3 bases: TGTGCCAGCTCACCACTGCCATCAGGGGGATACAATGAGCAGTTCTTC.

The chain joins TRBV11-2 to TRBJ2-1; D is perhaps TRBD1 (6 bases). V was cut by 5 bases and J by 10 bases, with 15 bases left in between. In germline, CDR1 is SGHAT, CDR2 FQNNGV. The CDR3 is 13 amino acids. The CDR3: CASSIGQGKEQFF. In nucleotides, the CDR3 is TGTGCCAGCAGCATAGGGCAGGGGAAAGAGCAGTTCTTC.

This clone was seen more than once but under ten times. The chain has TRBV7-9 and TRBJ1-2, with TRBD1 matching over 7 bases. Germline V gene sequence: CDR1 SEHNR, CDR2 FQNEAQ (reference sequence). The CDR3 runs to 14 residues. The J segment lost 2 bases and the V segment lost 4 bases, leaving 4 bases of the junction unmatched. CDR3 amino acids: CASSSYRGNYGYTF. The CDR3 DNA is TGTGCCAGCAGCTCATACAGGGGAAACTATGGCTACACCTTC.

DNA of the CDR3: TGCGCCAGCAGTCATCCGACAGTCCCTACCTACGAGCAGTACGTC. Its translation: CASSHPTVPTYEQYV. This rearrangement joins TRBV23-1 to TRBJ2-7; D may be TRBD1 (5 bases). TRBV23-1 is marked as an open reading frame, function uncertain. V gave up 3 bases and J gave up 2 bases, with 14 bases separating them. The CDR3 has 15 residues.

This clone was observed a few times. The rearrangement joins TRBV18 to TRBJ2-1; 11 bases map to TRBD2. The V gene's germline CDR1 is KGHSH and CDR2 LQKENI. CDR3 size: 15 residues. Unmatched junction bases numbered 4, after V lost 3 bases and J lost 6 bases. CDR3 DNA sequence: TGTGCCAGCTCACCGCCGACTAGCGGGGTCAATGAGCAGTTCTTC. Protein product: CASSPPTSGVNEQFF.

The chain combines TRBV13 with TRBJ2-7, with 7 bases matching TRBD1. J was trimmed by 2 bases and V by 5 bases; bases with no gene match: 6. Germline V gene lookup returns CDR1 PRHDT and CDR2 FYEKMQ (reference sequence). This CDR3 contains 14 residues. Written as DNA, the CDR3 is TGTGCCAGCAGCCCTGACAGGGTGGCCTACGAGCAGTACTTC. The encoded protein is CASSPDRVAYEQYF.

This chain joins TRBV25-1 and TRBJ1-5; D is possibly TRBD1 (5 bases). This CDR3 has 14 residues. In germline, CDR1 is MGHDK, CDR2 SYGVNS. V lost 3 bases and J 7 bases, leaving 13 bases between the germline ends. The CDR3 DNA is TGTGCCAGCAGTGACCGGGACTTTAAACAGCCCCAGCATTTT. It is translated as CASSDRDFKQPQHF.

The V and J genes are TRBV27 and TRBJ2-7, with D maybe TRBD2 (7 bases). The CDR3 runs to 14 residues. Germline V gene lookup returns CDR1 MNHEY and CDR2 SMNVEV (reference sequence). Trimming removed 3 bases from V and 1 base from J, with 10 bases in between. The CDR3 reads CASSFGGLSYEQYF. The CDR3 bases are TGTGCCAGCAGTTTCGGGGGGCTTTCCTACGAGCAGTACTTC.

This clone occurred a few times. Other DNA sequences within the sample encode an identical CDR3. The J gene is TRBJ1-1, the V gene TRBV6-6; TRBD1 might be the D (6 bases). The V and J ends lost 6 bases and 5 bases respectively, with 13 bases between them. The CDR3 length is 13 residues. CDR1 and CDR2 from the germline V gene are MNHNY and SVGAGI (reference sequence). The CDR3 sequence: CASRAQGGTEAFF. In nucleotides, the CDR3 is TGTGCCAGCAGAGCTCAAGGGGGAACTGAAGCTTTCTTT.